Sequencing of this T cell receptor beta chain was carried out in a study of CXCR3-negative and CXCR3-positive naive CD8 T cells. Overall study findings and caveats: In CXCR3-positive naive cells, the TRB CDR3s were more hydrophobic than in CXCR3-negative naive cells.

There are 15 residues in the CDR3. Germline V lookup: CDR1 SGDLS, CDR2 YYNGEE. The study made its TRB cDNA libraries by 5' RACE, adding UMI labels. TCRdb re-called the 5' RACE reads and catalogs CDR3 proteins one per entry, DNA excluded. The sample table sets out approximately 100,000 distinct CDR3 sequences. Points on this clonotype: Its specificity is not known.

The sequence came from a human donor in good health. Some clones in this sample may be carry-over from other donors' samples. The chain couples TRBV9 to TRBJ2-1; TCRdb selects TRBD1, and the lack of DNA leaves this call unchecked. The source material was naive CXCR3+ CD8+ T cells from blood. Subset given: CD45RO-CCR7+CD27+CD95- naive CD8+ T cells expressing CXCR3 (TNR3+). CDR3: CASSEGGGLYNEQFF.